This TCR beta chain was sequenced during a study of PD-1 blockade in classical Hodgkin lymphoma. General study findings and limits: CD4+ TCR diversity climbed significantly by C4D1, unlike CD8+ TCR diversity.

In its sample, this clone was seen a few times. Its specificity is not known. Relapse after autologous stem cell transplantation occurred in every patient, and brentuximab vedotin exposure varied. The study isolated CD8+ T cells from thawed PBMCs by magnetic negative selection. Repertoires were generated with immunoSEQ multiplex PCR, while TCRdb's copy carries only in-frame clones and drops some. The sample comprises 2,000 or so clones, around four fifths of which are singletons, and roughly 9.4% rests with the top ten. The sequence derives from a human donor with classical Hodgkin lymphoma. Sequencing used CD8+ T cells from blood, obtained at baseline.

The CDR3 coding sequence is TGTGCCAGCAGTTTATTGCTCCTGCAGTCCTACAATGAGCAGTTCTTC. Amino acid sequence: CASSLLLLQSYNEQFF. The rearrangement uses TRBV28 and TRBJ2-1; D gene uncertain. Germline-derived CDR1 and CDR2 are MDHEN and SYDVKM. The V gene lost 1 base and the J gene lost 1 base, with 11 bases spanning the gap. CDR3 length equals 16 residues.